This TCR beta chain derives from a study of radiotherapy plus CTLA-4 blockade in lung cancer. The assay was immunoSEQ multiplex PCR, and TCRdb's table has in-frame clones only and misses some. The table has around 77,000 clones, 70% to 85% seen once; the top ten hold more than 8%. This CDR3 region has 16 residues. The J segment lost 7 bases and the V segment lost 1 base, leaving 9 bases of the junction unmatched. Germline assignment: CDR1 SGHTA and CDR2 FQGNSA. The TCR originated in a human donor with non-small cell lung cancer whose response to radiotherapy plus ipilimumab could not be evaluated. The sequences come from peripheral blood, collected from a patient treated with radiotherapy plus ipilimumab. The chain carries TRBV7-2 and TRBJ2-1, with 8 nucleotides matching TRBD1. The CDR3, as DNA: TGTGCCAGCAGCTTAGATCCGGGCACAGGGGGTAATGAGCAGTTCTTC. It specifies CASSLDPGTGGNEQFF.